The following is a T cell receptor (beta chain) sequence with its context. Its specificity is unknown. Sequenced by immunoSEQ multiplex PCR; TCRdb stores in-frame clones only, minus some. Altogether approximately 80,000 clones are present, around 90% being singletons, with the ten largest covering 24%. This record belongs to a study of T cell responses to AZD1222 COVID-19 vaccine. Study findings and constraints: Regions 160-218 and 743-854 held dominance among vaccine-associated CD4 TCRs, which spanned spike. Seropositivity was recorded at baseline in only a handful of AZD1222 recipients. Without day 14 samples, only post-peak T cell repertoires were studied. Donors, mostly white British, included more females; clonal diversity was possibly underestimated.

Per the germline V gene, CDR1 is SGHVS and CDR2 is FQNEAQ. This CDR3 contains 16 residues. Trimming removed 3 bases from V and 2 bases from J; junction bases left unmatched: 6. The chain joins TRBV7-8 to TRBJ2-1; the match to TRBD2 covers 8 bases. The sequencing used peripheral blood, collected on day 0 of AZD1222 vaccination. This clonotype originated in an adult in good health. The CDR3 is CASSFSSGSPYNEQFF. For the CDR3, the DNA is TGTGCCAGCAGCTTTTCGAGCGGGAGCCCCTACAATGAGCAGTTCTTC.